In this sample, the clone carrying this T cell receptor (beta chain) turned up many times. These data belong to a study of early T cells in non-severe SARS-CoV-2 infection. Study in general: The study sequenced bulk RNA from unsorted whole blood, with chains unpaired.

Unique molecular identifiers (one per individual cDNA molecule) were attached. One entry per CDR3 protein, called by TCRdb with MiXCR from the 5' RACE reads. Of about 20,000 distinct CDR3 sequences listed, 4.7% are singletons. The receptor was derived from an adult who was a healthcare worker with PCR-confirmed SARS-CoV-2 infection or an uninfected control (not recorded which). Material: whole blood.

The CDR3 bases are TGTGCCACCAAGACAGGGGACTATGGCTACACCTTC. It translates to CATKTGDYGYTF. The chain joins TRBV19 to TRBJ1-2; TRBD1 aligns across 8 bases. The germline V gene encodes CDR1 LNHDA and CDR2 SQIVND (reference sequence). This CDR3 is 12 amino acids long. The trim removed 10 bases at V and 3 bases at J, leaving 4 bases unmatched. The full variable domain, rest sourced from reference TRBV19 and TRBJ1-2, is DGGITQSPKYLFRKEGQNVTLSCEQNLNHDAMYWYRQDPGQGLRLIYYSQIVNDFQKGDIAEGYSVSREKKESFPLTVTSAQKNPTAFYLCATKTGDYGYTFGSGTRLTVV.